The 15 T cell receptor beta chains below were found in one sample sequenced in a study of Ad26.COV2.S vaccination and SARS-CoV-2 variants. Treatment reported: roughly 18 received Ad26.COV2.S at low or high dose, single or two shots; roughly 5 received placebo; per-sample allocation not given. Specimen acquisition occurred on day 63 following the initial vaccine or placebo injection. Only in-frame clones appear in the TCRdb table, and some are missing; sequencing was by immunoSEQ multiplex PCR. The table lists 500,000 or so clones, roughly nine tenths of them singletons. The sequencing used peripheral blood, collected in a trial of Ad26.COV2.S vaccine versus placebo. These receptors all stem from a person aged 18 to 59 who received the Ad26.COV2.S COVID-19 vaccine or a placebo.

V is TRBV3-1 (or the pseudogene TRBV3-2) and J is TRBJ2-3; perhaps TRBD1 as D (6 bases). Germline V gene lookup returns CDR1 LGHDT and CDR2 YNNKEL (reference sequence). The CDR3 runs 14 residues. Deletions cut 0 bases from V and 6 bases from J, with 10 bases between. The CDR3: CASSQERRGDTQYF. For the CDR3, the DNA is TGTGCCAGCAGCCAAGAGCGTAGGGGGGATACGCAGTATTTT.

This sequence joins TRBV5-1 and TRBJ1-1; D remains ambiguous. The CDR3 is 14 residues long. V was cut by 0 bases and J by 1 base, with 7 bases left in between. Germline V gene sequence: CDR1 SGHRS, CDR2 YFSETQ. CDR3 in amino acids: CASSLAWQNTEAFF. In nucleotides, the CDR3 is TGCGCCAGCAGCTTGGCCTGGCAGAACACTGAAGCTTTCTTT.

V gene TRBV4-3 combines with J gene TRBJ1-4, with D uncertain. CDR3 length equals 16 residues. The V end was cut by 0 bases, the J end by 8 bases, with 16 bases between. The germline V gene encodes CDR1 LGHNA and CDR2 YSLEER. The CDR3 region has the DNA TGCGCCAGCAGCCAAGATGCATGGGGAAAGGACGAAAAACTGTTTTTT. It translates to CASSQDAWGKDEKLFF.

V gene TRBV5-1 combines with J gene TRBJ1-2, with 9 bases fitting TRBD1. Germline V gene data show CDR1 as SGHRS and CDR2 as YFSETQ. J was trimmed by 8 bases and V by 2 bases; bases with no gene match: 7. The CDR3 covers 14 residues. The CDR3, as DNA: TGCGCCAGCAGCTTTGGGGACAGGGAAAGGGGCTACACCTTC. This sequence encodes CASSFGDRERGYTF.

The chain joins TRBV5-8 to TRBJ2-3; 7 bases are a match to TRBD2. Germline loops: CDR1 SGHTS, CDR2 YDEGEE. CDR3 size: 17 residues. Trimming removed 2 bases from V and 3 bases from J; junction bases left unmatched: 12. The CDR3 sequence is CASSFPWRLAATDTQYF. Here the CDR3 DNA reads TGTGCCAGCAGCTTCCCTTGGAGGCTAGCGGCAACAGATACGCAGTATTTT.

CDR3 sequence (DNA): TGTGCCAGCAGTAGTGGACGGCCCTACTATGGCTACACCTTC. Its translation: CASSSGRPYYGYTF. V gene TRBV28 combines with J gene TRBJ1-2; D remains ambiguous. CDR1 and CDR2 from the germline V gene are MDHEN and SYDVKM. The CDR3 runs 14 residues. Deletions cut 5 bases from V and 3 bases from J, with 13 bases between.

This chain joins TRBV6-6 and TRBJ1-2; 7 nucleotides line up with TRBD1. Germline V gives CDR1 MNHNY, CDR2 SVGAGI (reference sequence). The V segment lost 5 bases and the J segment 4 bases; nucleotides outside the gene matches: 16. The CDR3 is 17 amino acids. In DNA form, the CDR3 reads TGTGCCAGCAGTCTAAATTTAGACACAGGGGAGAGCTATGGCTACACCTTC. This sequence encodes CASSLNLDTGESYGYTF.

The rearrangement links TRBV25-1 to TRBJ2-5; D is unresolved. CDR3 length equals 11 residues. Looked up from germline, CDR1 is MGHDK and CDR2 is SYGVNS. Deletions cut 7 bases from V and 4 bases from J, with 7 bases between. The CDR3 nucleotides are TGTGCCAGCACGGGTGGAGAGACCCAGTACTTC. It translates to CASTGGETQYF.

This clone was picked up one time. In nucleotides, the CDR3 is TGTGCCAGCAGCTTGGCCCGGGACAGGGGCTACAATGAGCAGTTCTTC. Its translation is CASSLARDRGYNEQFF. The gene calls are TRBV28 and TRBJ2-1, with 10 bases that match TRBD1. V shed 6 bases, J shed 3 bases, and the junction held 8 bases outside the gene matches. The germline gives CDR1 MDHEN, CDR2 SYDVKM. The CDR3 is 16 amino acids.

The chain employs TRBV5-4 and TRBJ1-2; D possibly corresponds to TRBD1 (5 bases). In germline, CDR1 is SGHNT, CDR2 YYREEE (reference sequence). There are 12 residues in the CDR3. Trimming removed 4 bases from V and 4 bases from J, with 8 bases in between. The CDR3 coding sequence is TGTGCCAGCAGCCGCGGGGGCTATGGCTACACCTTC. Translation gives CASSRGGYGYTF.

The chain has TRBV7-2 and TRBJ2-7; 9 bases agree with TRBD2. The V gene's germline CDR1 is SGHTA and CDR2 FQGNSA. Unmatched junction bases numbered 5, after V lost 1 base and J lost 7 bases. This CDR3 spans 14 amino acids. CDR3 sequence reads: CASSLGGGALEQYF. CDR3 sequence (DNA): TGTGCCAGCAGCTTAGGCGGGGGGGCTTTAGAGCAGTACTTC.

The chain links TRBV28 to TRBJ2-3; D perhaps matches TRBD2 (5 bases). Trimming shortened V by 4 bases and J by 1 base, and 15 bases separated the two germline ends. Germline CDR1 reads MDHEN; CDR2 reads SYDVKM. The CDR3 is 16 residues long. This CDR3 reads CASSYPRRAGTDTQYF. The CDR3 region has the DNA TGTGCCAGCAGTTACCCCCGCCGAGCGGGCACAGATACGCAGTATTTT.

This clone occurred many times. The rearrangement links TRBV10-1 to TRBJ1-1; TRBD1 matches at 7 bases. The junction had 12 bases not matched to a gene; V was cut back by 6 bases and J by 8 bases. CDR1 and CDR2 (germline): WNHNN, SYGVQD (reference sequence). CDR3 size: 14 residues. The CDR3 coding sequence is TGCGCCAGCAGGCCGGGCAGGGGACAGTCGGAAGCTTTCTTT. Its protein is CASRPGRGQSEAFF.

J is TRBJ2-5 and V is TRBV7-9, with 12 bases matching TRBD1. This CDR3 region has 16 residues. J lost 4 bases, V lost 4 bases, and 7 bases had no gene match. Per the germline V gene, CDR1 is SEHNR and CDR2 is FQNEAQ (reference sequence). CDR3 DNA: TGTGCCAGCAGCTCCCCCCGGGACAGGGGGCGAGAGACCCAGTACTTC. It yields the protein CASSSPRDRGRETQYF. Drawing the rest from reference TRBV7-9 and TRBJ2-5, the complete variable domain is DTGVSQNPRHKITKRGQNVTFRCDPISEHNRLYWYRQTLGQGPEFLTYFQNEAQLEKSRLLSDRFSAERPKGSFSTLEIQRTEQGDSAMYLCASSSPRDRGRETQYFGPGTRLLVL.

The chain carries TRBV12-3 or TRBV12-4 and TRBJ2-5, with D perhaps TRBD1 (5 bases). Trimming pared 6 bases from V and 4 bases from J, leaving 9 bases between. The CDR3 runs 12 residues. CDR3 protein: CASRVGPETQYF. Here the CDR3 DNA reads TGTGCCAGCAGAGTGGGGCCAGAGACCCAGTACTTC.